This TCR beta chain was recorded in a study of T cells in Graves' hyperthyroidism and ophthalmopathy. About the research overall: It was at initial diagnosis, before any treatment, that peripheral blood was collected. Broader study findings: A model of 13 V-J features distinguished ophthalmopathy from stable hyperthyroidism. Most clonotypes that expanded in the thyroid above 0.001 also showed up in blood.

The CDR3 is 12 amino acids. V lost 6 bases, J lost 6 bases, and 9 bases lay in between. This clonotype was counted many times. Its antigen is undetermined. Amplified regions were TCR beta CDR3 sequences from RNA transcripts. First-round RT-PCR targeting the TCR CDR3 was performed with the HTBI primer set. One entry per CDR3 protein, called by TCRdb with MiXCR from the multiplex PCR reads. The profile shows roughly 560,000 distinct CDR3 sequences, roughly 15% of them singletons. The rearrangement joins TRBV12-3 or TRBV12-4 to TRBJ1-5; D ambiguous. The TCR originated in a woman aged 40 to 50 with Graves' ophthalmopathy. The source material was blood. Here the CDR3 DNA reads TGTGCCAGCAGGCTTGGGGTTCAGCCCCAGCATTTT. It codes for CASRLGVQPQHF.